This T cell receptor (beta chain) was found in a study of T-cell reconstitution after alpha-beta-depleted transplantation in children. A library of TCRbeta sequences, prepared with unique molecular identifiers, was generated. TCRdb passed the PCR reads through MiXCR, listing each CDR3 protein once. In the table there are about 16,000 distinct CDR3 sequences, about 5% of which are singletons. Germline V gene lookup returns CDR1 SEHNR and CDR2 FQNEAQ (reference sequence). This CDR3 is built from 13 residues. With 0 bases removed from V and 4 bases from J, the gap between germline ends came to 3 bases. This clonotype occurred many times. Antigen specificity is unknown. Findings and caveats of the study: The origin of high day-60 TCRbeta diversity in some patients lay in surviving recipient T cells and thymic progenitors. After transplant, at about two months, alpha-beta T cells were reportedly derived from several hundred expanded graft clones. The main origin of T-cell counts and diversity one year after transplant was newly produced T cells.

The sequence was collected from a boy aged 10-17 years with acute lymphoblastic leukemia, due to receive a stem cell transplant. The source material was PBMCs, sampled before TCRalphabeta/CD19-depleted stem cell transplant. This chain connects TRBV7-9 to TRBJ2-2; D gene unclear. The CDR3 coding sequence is TGTGCCAGCAGCTTAGCGATCACCGGGGAGCTGTTTTTT. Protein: CASSLAITGELFF.